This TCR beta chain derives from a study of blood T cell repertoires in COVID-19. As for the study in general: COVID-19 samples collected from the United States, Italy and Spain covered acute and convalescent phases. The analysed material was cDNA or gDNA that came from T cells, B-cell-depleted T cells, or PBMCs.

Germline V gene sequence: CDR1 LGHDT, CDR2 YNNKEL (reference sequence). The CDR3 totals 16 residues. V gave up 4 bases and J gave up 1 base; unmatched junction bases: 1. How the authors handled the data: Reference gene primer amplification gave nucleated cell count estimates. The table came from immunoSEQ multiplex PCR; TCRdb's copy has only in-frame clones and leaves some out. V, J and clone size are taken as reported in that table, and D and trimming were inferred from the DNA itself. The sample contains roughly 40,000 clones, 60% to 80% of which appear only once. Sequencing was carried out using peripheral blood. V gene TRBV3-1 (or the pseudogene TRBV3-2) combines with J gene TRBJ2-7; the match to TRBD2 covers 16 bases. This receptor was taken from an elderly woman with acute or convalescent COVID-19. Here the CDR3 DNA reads TGTGCCAGCAGCCCGGGACTAGCGGGAGGGTCCTACGAGCAGTACTTC. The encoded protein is CASSPGLAGGSYEQYF.